The 7 T cell receptor beta chains presented below share a single source sample, sequenced in a study of Graves' ophthalmopathy and Graves' hyperthyroidism. CDR3 regions of TCR beta were amplified from RNA transcripts. After a first-round RT-PCR with HTBI primers, a second-round multiplex PCR was run. Each CDR3 protein gets one entry after TCRdb re-called the multiplex PCR reads with MiXCR. The data show hundreds of thousands of distinct CDR3 sequences, approximately 21% seen once. The source material was peripheral blood. The receptors stem from a woman under 30 with stable Graves' hyperthyroidism.

The table lists this clonotype with many counts. The chain is built from TRBV6-1 and TRBJ2-5; the match to TRBD2 covers 7 bases. Per the germline V gene, CDR1 is MNHNS and CDR2 is SASEGT. The V segment lost 0 bases and the J segment 3 bases; nucleotides outside the gene matches: 7. The CDR3 covers 16 residues. The CDR3 spells CASSEAWGGAEETQYF. CDR3 nucleotide sequence: TGTGCCAGCAGTGAAGCGTGGGGAGGGGCGGAAGAGACCCAGTACTTC.

There are many counts of this clonotype. The chain uses TRBV19 and TRBJ1-1; 7 bases fit TRBD1. Germline V lookup: CDR1 LNHDA, CDR2 SQIVND (reference sequence). The CDR3 has 15 residues. Trimming took 7 bases from V and 1 from J; bases not matched to a gene: 9. The CDR3 here is CASKGWGQPNTEAFF. CDR3 nucleotide sequence: TGTGCCAGTAAGGGATGGGGACAGCCGAACACTGAAGCTTTCTTT. The variable domain in full, completed from reference TRBV19 and TRBJ1-1, reads DGGITQSPKYLFRKEGQNVTLSCEQNLNHDAMYWYRQDPGQGLRLIYYSQIVNDFQKGDIAEGYSVSREKKESFPLTVTSAQKNPTAFYLCASKGWGQPNTEAFFGQGTRLTVV.

This clonotype turned up a few times. This rearrangement joins TRBV6-1 to TRBJ2-5; 8 bases match TRBD1. Unmatched junction bases numbered 12, after V lost 2 bases and J lost 1 base. CDR1 is MNHNS and CDR2 is SASEGT in the germline V gene. CDR3 size: 18 residues. Here the CDR3 reads CASSESPQGAWVQETQYF. The CDR3 coding sequence is TGTGCCAGCAGTGAATCCCCTCAGGGGGCGTGGGTCCAAGAGACCCAGTACTTC.

This clonotype was seen many times. The chain couples TRBV12-3 or TRBV12-4 to TRBJ1-5; D not certain. Trimming pared 7 bases from V and 5 bases from J, leaving 15 bases between. The CDR3 spans 14 residues. CDR3 protein: CASTGSLADQPQHF. Written as DNA, the CDR3 is TGTGCCAGCACCGGAAGTCTGGCGGATCAGCCCCAGCATTTT.

This clonotype was seen ten or more times. The chain recombines TRBV30 with TRBJ2-2; tentative D call: TRBD1 (5 bases). V was trimmed by 1 base and J by 3 bases, leaving 9 bases between them. In germline, CDR1 is GTSNPN, CDR2 SVGIG (reference sequence). The CDR3 consists of 14 residues. The DNA of the CDR3 is TGTGCCTGGAGTGAAGGCAGGGACACCGGGGAGCTGTTTTTT. Translation: CAWSEGRDTGELFF.

This clonotype was seen ten or more times. The rearrangement joins TRBV12-3 or TRBV12-4 to TRBJ2-7; D ambiguous. V dropped 5 bases and J dropped 6 bases, with 8 bases sitting between them. This CDR3 is 11 amino acids long. The CDR3 loop reads CASSLQTEQYF. The CDR3 nucleotides read TGTGCCAGCAGTCTACAAACCGAGCAGTACTTC.

The genes are TRBV29-1 and TRBJ2-2, with D uncertain. V was shortened by 7 bases and J by 6 bases, with 9 bases between the two germline ends. Germline V lookup: CDR1 SQVTM, CDR2 ANQGSEA. The CDR3 length is 11 residues. CDR3 DNA: TGCAGCGCCCTCTTGTCCGGGGAGCTGTTTTTT. Protein sequence: CSALLSGELFF.